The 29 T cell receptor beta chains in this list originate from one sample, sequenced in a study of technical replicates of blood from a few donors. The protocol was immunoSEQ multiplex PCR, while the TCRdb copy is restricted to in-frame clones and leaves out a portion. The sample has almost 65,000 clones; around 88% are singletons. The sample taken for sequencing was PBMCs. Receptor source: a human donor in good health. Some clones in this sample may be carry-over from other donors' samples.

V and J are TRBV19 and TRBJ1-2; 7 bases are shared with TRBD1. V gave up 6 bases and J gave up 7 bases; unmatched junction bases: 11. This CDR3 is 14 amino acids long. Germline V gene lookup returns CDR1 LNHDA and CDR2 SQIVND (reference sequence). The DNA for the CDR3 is TGTGCCAGTAGCCCTTACAGGGGAGCCCTTGGCTACACCTTC. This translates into CASSPYRGALGYTF. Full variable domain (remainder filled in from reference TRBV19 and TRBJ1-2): DGGITQSPKYLFRKEGQNVTLSCEQNLNHDAMYWYRQDPGQGLRLIYYSQIVNDFQKGDIAEGYSVSREKKESFPLTVTSAQKNPTAFYLCASSPYRGALGYTFGSGTRLTVV.

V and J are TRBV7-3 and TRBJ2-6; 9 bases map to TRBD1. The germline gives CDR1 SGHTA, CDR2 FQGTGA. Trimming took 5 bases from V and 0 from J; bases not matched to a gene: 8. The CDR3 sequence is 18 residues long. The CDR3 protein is CASSLTGTGSSGANVLTF. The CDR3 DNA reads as TGTGCCAGCAGCCTTACCGGGACAGGGTCCTCTGGGGCCAACGTCCTGACTTTC.

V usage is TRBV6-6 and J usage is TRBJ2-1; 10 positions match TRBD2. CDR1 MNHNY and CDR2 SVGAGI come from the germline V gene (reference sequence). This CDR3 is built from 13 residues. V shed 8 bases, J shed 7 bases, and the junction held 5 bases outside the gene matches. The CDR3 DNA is TGTGCCAGCCTAGCGGGAGATCGTAATGAGCAGTTCTTC. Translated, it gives CASLAGDRNEQFF.

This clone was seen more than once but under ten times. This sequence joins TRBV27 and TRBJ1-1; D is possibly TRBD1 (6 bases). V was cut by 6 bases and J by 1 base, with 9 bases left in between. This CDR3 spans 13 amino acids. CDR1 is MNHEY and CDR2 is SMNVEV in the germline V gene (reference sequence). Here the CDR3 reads CASRPQGNTEAFF. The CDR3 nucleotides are TGTGCCAGCAGACCACAGGGGAACACTGAAGCTTTCTTT.

Written as DNA, the CDR3 is TGCGCCAGCAGCCCGTCGGGAGTCTCCACAGATACGCAGTATTTT. This translates into CASSPSGVSTDTQYF. V is TRBV5-1 and J is TRBJ2-3, with D perhaps matching TRBD2 (6 bases). Trimming took 4 bases from V and 2 from J, leaving 14 bases between them. The germline CDR1 and CDR2 sequences are SGHRS and YFSETQ. This CDR3 has 15 residues. The whole variable domain, remainder taken from reference TRBV5-1 and TRBJ2-3, is KAGVTQTPRYLIKTRGQQVTLSCSPISGHRSVSWYQQTPGQGLQFLFEYFSETQRNKGNFPGRFSGRQFSNSRSEMNVSTLELGDSALYLCASSPSGVSTDTQYFGPGTRLTVL.

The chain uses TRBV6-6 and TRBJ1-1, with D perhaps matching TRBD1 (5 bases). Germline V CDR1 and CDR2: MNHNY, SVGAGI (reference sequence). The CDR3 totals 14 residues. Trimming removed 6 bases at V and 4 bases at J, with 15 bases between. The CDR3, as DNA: TGTGCCAGCAGAACCGGAACCGGGGGCACTGAAGCTTTCTTT. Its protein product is CASRTGTGGTEAFF.

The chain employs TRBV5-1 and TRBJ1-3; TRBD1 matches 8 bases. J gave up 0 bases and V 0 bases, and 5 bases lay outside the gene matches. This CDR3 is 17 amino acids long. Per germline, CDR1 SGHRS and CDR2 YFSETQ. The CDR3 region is CASSLATGVNSGNTIYF. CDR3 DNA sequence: TGCGCCAGCAGCTTGGCGACAGGGGTCAACTCTGGAAACACCATATATTTT.

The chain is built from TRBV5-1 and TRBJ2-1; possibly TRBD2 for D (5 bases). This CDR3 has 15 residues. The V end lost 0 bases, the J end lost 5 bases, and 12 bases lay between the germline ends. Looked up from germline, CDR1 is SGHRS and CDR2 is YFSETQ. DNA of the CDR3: TGCGCCAGCAGCTTGGGAGGTAACGGGAACAATGAGCAGTTCTTC. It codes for CASSLGGNGNNEQFF.

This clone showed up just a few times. In DNA form, the CDR3 reads TGTGCCAGCAGTGAATCGGCAGGGGTAAGTCAGCCCCAGCATTTT. It codes for CASSESAGVSQPQHF. The chain couples TRBV6-1 to TRBJ1-5; the D gene is possibly TRBD1 (6 bases). CDR3 length: 15 amino acids. Per the germline V gene, CDR1 is MNHNS and CDR2 is SASEGT. Trimming removed 2 bases from V and 6 bases from J, with 14 bases in between.

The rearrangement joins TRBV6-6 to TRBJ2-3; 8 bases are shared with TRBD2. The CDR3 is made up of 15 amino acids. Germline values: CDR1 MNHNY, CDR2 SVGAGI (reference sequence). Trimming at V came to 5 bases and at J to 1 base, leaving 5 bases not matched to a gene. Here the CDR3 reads CASSVAGIGTDTQYF. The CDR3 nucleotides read TGTGCCAGCAGTGTAGCGGGGATAGGCACAGATACGCAGTATTTT.

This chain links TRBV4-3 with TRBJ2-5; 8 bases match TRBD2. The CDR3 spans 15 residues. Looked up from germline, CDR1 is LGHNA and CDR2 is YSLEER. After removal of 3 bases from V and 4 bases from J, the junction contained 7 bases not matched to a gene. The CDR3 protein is CASSQTRTSRETQYF. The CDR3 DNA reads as TGCGCCAGCAGCCAGACACGGACTAGCAGAGAGACCCAGTACTTC.

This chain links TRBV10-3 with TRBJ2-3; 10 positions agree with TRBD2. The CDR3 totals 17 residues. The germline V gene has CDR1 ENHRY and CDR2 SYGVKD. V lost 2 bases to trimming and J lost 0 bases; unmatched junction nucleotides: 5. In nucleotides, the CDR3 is TGTGCCATCAGTGAGGGAGCGGGGGGGCTCAGCACAGATACGCAGTATTTT. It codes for CAISEGAGGLSTDTQYF.

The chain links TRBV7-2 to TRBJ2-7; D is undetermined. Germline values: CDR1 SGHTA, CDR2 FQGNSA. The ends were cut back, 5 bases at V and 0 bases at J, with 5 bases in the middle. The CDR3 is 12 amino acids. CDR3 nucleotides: TGTGCCAGCAGCCCAATCTCCTACGAGCAGTACTTC. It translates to CASSPISYEQYF.

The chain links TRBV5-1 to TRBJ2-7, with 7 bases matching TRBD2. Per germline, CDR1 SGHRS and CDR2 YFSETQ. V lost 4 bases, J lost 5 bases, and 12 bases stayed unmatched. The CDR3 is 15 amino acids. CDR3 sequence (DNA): TGCGCCAGCAGCCTCCTCCCGGCGGGGGTCCACGAGCAGTACTTC. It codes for CASSLLPAGVHEQYF.

The CDR3 DNA sequence: TGCGCCAGCAGTCAATCTTCCAGCGGCCCCTACAATGAGCAGTTCTTC. Translated: CASSQSSSGPYNEQFF. The gene calls are TRBV23-1 and TRBJ2-1; a possible D gene is TRBD2 (5 bases). TRBV23-1 is flagged as an ORF with uncertain function. The V gene lost 0 bases and the J gene lost 2 bases, with 11 bases spanning the gap. The CDR3 extends over 16 amino acids.

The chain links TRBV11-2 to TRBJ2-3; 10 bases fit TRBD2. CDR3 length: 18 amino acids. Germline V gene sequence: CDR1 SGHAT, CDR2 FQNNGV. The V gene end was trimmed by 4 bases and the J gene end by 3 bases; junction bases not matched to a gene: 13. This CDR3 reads CASSSLAGVWGRTDTQYF. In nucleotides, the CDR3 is TGTGCCAGCAGCTCGCTAGCGGGAGTTTGGGGTCGGACAGATACGCAGTATTTT.

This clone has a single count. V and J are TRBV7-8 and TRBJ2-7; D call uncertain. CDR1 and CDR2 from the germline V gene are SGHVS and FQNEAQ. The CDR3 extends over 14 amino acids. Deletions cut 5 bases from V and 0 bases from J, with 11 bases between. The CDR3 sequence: CASSVYSSSYEQYF. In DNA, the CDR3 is TGTGCCAGCAGCGTCTACAGCAGCTCCTACGAGCAGTACTTC.

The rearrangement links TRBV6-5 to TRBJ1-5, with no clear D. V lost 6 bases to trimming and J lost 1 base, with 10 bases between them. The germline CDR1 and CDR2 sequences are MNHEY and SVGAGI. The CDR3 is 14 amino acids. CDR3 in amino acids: CASRERQSNQPQHF. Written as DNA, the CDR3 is TGTGCCAGCAGGGAACGACAAAGCAATCAGCCCCAGCATTTT.

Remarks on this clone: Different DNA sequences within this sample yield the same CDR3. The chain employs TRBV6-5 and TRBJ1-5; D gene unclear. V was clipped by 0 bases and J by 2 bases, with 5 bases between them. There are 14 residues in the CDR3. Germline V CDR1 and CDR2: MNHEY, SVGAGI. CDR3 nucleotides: TGTGCCAGCAGTTACTCTGGAGGCAATCAGCCCCAGCATTTT. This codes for CASSYSGGNQPQHF.

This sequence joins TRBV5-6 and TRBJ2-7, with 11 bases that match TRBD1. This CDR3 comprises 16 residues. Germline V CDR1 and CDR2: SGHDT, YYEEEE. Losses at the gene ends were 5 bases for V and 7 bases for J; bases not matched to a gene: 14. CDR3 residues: CASSWHRTGGAGEQYF. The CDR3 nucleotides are TGTGCCAGCAGTTGGCACCGGACAGGGGGCGCGGGGGAGCAGTACTTC.

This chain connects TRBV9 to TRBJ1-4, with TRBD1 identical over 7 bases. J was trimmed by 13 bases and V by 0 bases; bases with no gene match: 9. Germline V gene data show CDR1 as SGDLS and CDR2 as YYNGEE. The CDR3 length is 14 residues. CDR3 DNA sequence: TGTGCCAGCAGCGTAGAATACAGGGGAGGATCACTGTTTTTT. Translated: CASSVEYRGGSLFF.

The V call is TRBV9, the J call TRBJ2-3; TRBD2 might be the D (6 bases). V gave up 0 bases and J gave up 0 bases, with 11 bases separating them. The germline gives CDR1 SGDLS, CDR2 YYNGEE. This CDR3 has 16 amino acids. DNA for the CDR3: TGTGCCAGCAGCGTAGGGGCTAGCGAGAGCACAGATACGCAGTATTTT. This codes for CASSVGASESTDTQYF.

The DNA of the CDR3 is TGTGCCAGCAGCTTAGCTGGAGTAGAGGAGACCCAGTACTTC. It is translated as CASSLAGVEETQYF. V and J are TRBV7-9 and TRBJ2-5; D not certain. The CDR3 runs 14 residues. Trimming removed 0 bases from V and 5 bases from J, with 10 bases in between. The V gene's germline CDR1 is SEHNR and CDR2 FQNEAQ (reference sequence).

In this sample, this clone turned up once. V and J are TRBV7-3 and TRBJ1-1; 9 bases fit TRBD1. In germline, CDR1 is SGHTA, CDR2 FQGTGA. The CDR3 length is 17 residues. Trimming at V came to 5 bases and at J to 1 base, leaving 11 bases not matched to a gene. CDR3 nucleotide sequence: TGTGCCAGCAGCGCGACCGGGACAGGGATGGGGAACACTGAAGCTTTCTTT. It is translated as CASSATGTGMGNTEAFF. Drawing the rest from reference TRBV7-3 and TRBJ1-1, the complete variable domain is GAGVSQTPSNKVTEKGKYVELRCDPISGHTALYWYRQSLGQGPEFLIYFQGTGAADDSGLPNDRFFAVRPEGSVSTLKIQRTERGDSAVYLCASSATGTGMGNTEAFFGQGTRLTVV.

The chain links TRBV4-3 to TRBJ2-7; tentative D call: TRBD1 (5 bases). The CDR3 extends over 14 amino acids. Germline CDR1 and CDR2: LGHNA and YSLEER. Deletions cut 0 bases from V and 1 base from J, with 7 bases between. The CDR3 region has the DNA TGCGCCAGCAGCCAAGATACAGGATCCTACGAGCAGTACTTC. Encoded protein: CASSQDTGSYEQYF.

CDR3 loop: CASRVRGNTEAFF. For the CDR3, the DNA is TGTGCCAGCAGGGTAAGGGGGAACACTGAAGCTTTCTTT. This chain links TRBV2 with TRBJ1-1; TRBD1 is a possible D gene (5 bases). Between the trimmed V and J ends, which lost 6 bases and 1 base, there was a span of 9 bases. CDR1 SNHLY and CDR2 FYNNEI come from the germline V gene. This CDR3 spans 13 amino acids. The variable domain in full, completed from reference TRBV2 and TRBJ1-1, reads EPEVTQTPSHQVTQMGQEVILRCVPISNHLYFYWYRQILGQKVEFLVSFYNNEISEKSEIFDDQFSVERPDGSNFTLKIRSTKLEDSAMYFCASRVRGNTEAFFGQGTRLTVV.

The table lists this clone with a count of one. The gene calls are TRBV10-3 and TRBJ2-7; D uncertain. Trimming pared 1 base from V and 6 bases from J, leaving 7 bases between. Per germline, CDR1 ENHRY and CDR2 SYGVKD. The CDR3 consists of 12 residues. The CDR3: CAISEYGFEQYF. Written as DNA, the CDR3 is TGTGCCATCAGTGAGTACGGGTTCGAGCAGTACTTC.

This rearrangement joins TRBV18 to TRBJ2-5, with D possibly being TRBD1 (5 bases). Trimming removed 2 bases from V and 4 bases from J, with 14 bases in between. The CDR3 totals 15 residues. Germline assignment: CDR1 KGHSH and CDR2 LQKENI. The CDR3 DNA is TGTGCCAGCTCACCAGAGGCAGGGTGGGTAGAGACCCAGTACTTC. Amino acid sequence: CASSPEAGWVETQYF.

CDR3 nucleotides: TGTGCCAGCAGGGATATCGGGGGGAAAGAGACCCAGTACTTC. Amino acid sequence: CASRDIGGKETQYF. This chain joins TRBV6-1 and TRBJ2-5; 7 bases fit TRBD2. J was trimmed by 3 bases and V by 6 bases; bases with no gene match: 7. The length of the CDR3 is 14 residues. Germline V gives CDR1 MNHNS, CDR2 SASEGT.